These 20 T cell receptor beta chains were sequenced from one sample in a study of cytomegalovirus exposure and HLA in healthy donors. The primer mix had 60 Vbeta and 13 Jbeta primers. Only in-frame clones appear in the TCRdb table, and some are missing; sequencing was by immunoSEQ multiplex PCR. The sample yields over 130,000 clones, approximately 85% seen once. Input material: PBMCs. The receptors here all came from a woman in her thirties or forties in good health and CMV-seronegative.

V gene TRBV30 combines with J gene TRBJ1-2; 7 bases match TRBD1. Germline trimming cut 2 bases from V and 4 bases from J; bases unmatched to any gene: 10. CDR1 and CDR2 (germline): GTSNPN, SVGIG (reference sequence). The CDR3 has 15 residues. CDR3 sequence: CAWSQVSGTAYGYTF. CDR3 coding DNA: TGTGCCTGGAGTCAGGTATCCGGGACAGCCTATGGCTACACCTTC.

The J gene is TRBJ1-1, the V gene TRBV7-9, with TRBD1 as a possible D gene (5 bases). The V gene's germline CDR1 is SEHNR and CDR2 FQNEAQ (reference sequence). The V and J ends lost 5 bases and 1 base respectively, with 23 bases between them. This CDR3 contains 18 residues. For the CDR3, the DNA is TGTGCCAGCAGCCTGAACGGACAAGAAGAATGGGGGAACACTGAAGCTTTCTTT. Translating gives CASSLNGQEEWGNTEAFF.

This clone came up a few times. J is TRBJ1-1 and V is TRBV5-6; D ambiguous. From germline, CDR1 is SGHDT and CDR2 YYEEEE. V lost 2 bases and J lost 4, with 12 bases in between. The CDR3 runs to 14 residues. The CDR3: CASSFYGVGTEAFF. CDR3 bases: TGTGCCAGCAGCTTCTACGGGGTGGGCACTGAAGCTTTCTTT. Looking up the rest from reference TRBV5-6 and TRBJ1-1 gives the full variable domain: DAGVTQSPTHLIKTRGQQVTLRCSPKSGHDTVSWYQQALGQGPQFIFQYYEEEERQRGNFPDRFSGHQFPNYSSELNVNALLLGDSALYLCASSFYGVGTEAFFGQGTRLTVV.

The V call is TRBV7-9, the J call TRBJ1-5; no definite D call. The germline gives CDR1 SEHNR, CDR2 FQNEAQ (reference sequence). V gave up 3 bases and J gave up 0 bases, with 6 bases separating them. The CDR3 extends over 14 amino acids. The CDR3 sequence is CASSFGNSNQPQHF. CDR3 bases: TGTGCCAGCAGCTTCGGGAATAGCAATCAGCCCCAGCATTTT.

J is TRBJ2-7 and V is TRBV5-4; TRBD1 matches 7 bases. The CDR3 covers 16 residues. J lost 5 bases, V lost 3 bases, and 14 bases had no gene match. Germline assignment: CDR1 SGHNT and CDR2 YYREEE (reference sequence). The CDR3 sequence is CASSSPAGDRENEQYF. The DNA of the CDR3 is TGTGCCAGCAGCTCACCGGCTGGCGACAGGGAGAACGAGCAGTACTTC.

This chain connects TRBV28 to TRBJ1-1, with a possible D match to TRBD1 (5 bases). CDR1 and CDR2 from the germline V gene are MDHEN and SYDVKM. The CDR3 totals 14 residues. Trimming removed 6 bases from V and 2 bases from J, with 13 bases in between. The CDR3 region has the DNA TGTGCCAGCAGGTCAGGGCGGCCTAACACTGAAGCTTTCTTT. This translates into CASRSGRPNTEAFF.

The rearrangement uses TRBV5-6 and TRBJ1-1; D is perhaps TRBD1 (5 bases). Germline V gene sequence: CDR1 SGHDT, CDR2 YYEEEE. The CDR3 is made up of 14 amino acids. V lost 4 bases and J lost 4, with 14 bases in between. The CDR3 nucleotides read TGTGCCAGCAGCCCGATCGGGGGGTCCACTGAAGCTTTCTTT. Protein product: CASSPIGGSTEAFF.

The V call is TRBV7-2, the J call TRBJ2-5; 14 bases fit TRBD2. This CDR3 is built from 16 residues. With 3 bases clipped from V and 3 bases from J, the junction kept 3 bases outside the gene matches. The germline V gene encodes CDR1 SGHTA and CDR2 FQGNSA. The CDR3 reads CASSFQGLAGEETQYF. For the CDR3, the DNA is TGTGCCAGCAGCTTCCAGGGACTAGCGGGAGAAGAGACCCAGTACTTC. The whole variable domain, remainder taken from reference TRBV7-2 and TRBJ2-5, is GAGVSQSPSNKVTEKGKDVELRCDPISGHTALYWYRQSLGQGLEFLIYFQGNSAPDKSGLPSDRFSAERTGGSVSTLTIQRTQQEDSAVYLCASSFQGLAGEETQYFGPGTRLLVL.

The rearrangement uses TRBV5-1 and TRBJ2-5; D is uncertain. This CDR3 is built from 14 residues. Germline assignment: CDR1 SGHRS and CDR2 YFSETQ. V dropped 2 bases and J dropped 5 bases, with 13 bases sitting between them. In DNA, the CDR3 is TGCGCCAGCAGCTTAAACTCTCTAGGCGAGACCCAGTACTTC. It encodes CASSLNSLGETQYF.

The chain recombines TRBV4-2 with TRBJ2-5; D not resolved. The CDR3 is 14 amino acids. CDR1 and CDR2 from the germline V gene are LGHNA and YNFKEQ. V dropped 1 base and J dropped 2 bases, with 8 bases sitting between them. The CDR3 is CASSQGHRQETQYF. CDR3 DNA sequence: TGTGCCAGCAGCCAAGGACACCGACAAGAGACCCAGTACTTC.

This CDR3 is CSVGQGYAGYTF. For the CDR3, the DNA is TGCAGCGTTGGACAGGGGTATGCGGGCTACACCTTC. This chain links TRBV29-1 with TRBJ1-2; 8 bases align to TRBD1. After removal of 4 bases from V and 8 bases from J, the junction contained 6 bases not matched to a gene. CDR3 length: 12 amino acids. Germline-derived CDR1 and CDR2 are SQVTM and ANQGSEA.

The rearrangement links TRBV15 to TRBJ2-3; 7 bases align to TRBD2. The CDR3 spans 16 residues. The germline V gene encodes CDR1 LNHNV and CDR2 YYDKDF (reference sequence). After removal of 0 bases from V and 4 bases from J, the junction contained 7 bases not matched to a gene. CDR3 protein: CATSREGGVSADTQYF. CDR3 sequence (DNA): TGTGCCACCAGCAGAGAGGGGGGGGTATCAGCAGATACGCAGTATTTT.

The chain links TRBV4-1 to TRBJ1-5, with 7 bases aligning to TRBD1. V was pared by 3 bases and J by 9 bases, with 11 bases of the junction left unmatched. The germline V gene encodes CDR1 MGHRA and CDR2 YSYEKL. The CDR3 has 15 amino acids. CDR3 sequence reads: CASSQEGQRKWPQHF. DNA for the CDR3: TGCGCCAGCAGCCAGGAGGGACAGCGAAAGTGGCCCCAGCATTTT.

The CDR3 here is CASMVGWNTEAFF. In DNA form, the CDR3 reads TGTGCCAGCATGGTCGGTTGGAACACTGAAGCTTTCTTT. The V gene is TRBV6-5, the J gene TRBJ1-1, with D uncertain. Germline CDR1 and CDR2: MNHEY and SVGAGI. The CDR3 has 13 residues. V was trimmed by 7 bases and J by 1 base, leaving 10 bases between them.

The rearrangement links TRBV28 to TRBJ1-1; D is ambiguous. Trimming cost V 3 bases and J 2 bases, with 7 bases left between them. From germline, CDR1 is MDHEN and CDR2 SYDVKM. The CDR3 has 13 amino acids. Here the CDR3 DNA reads TGTGCCAGCAGTTTCCTGTTTAACACTGAAGCTTTCTTT. Protein product: CASSFLFNTEAFF.

The chain is built from TRBV27 and TRBJ2-7; the match to TRBD1 covers 8 bases. CDR1 is MNHEY, CDR2 SMNVEV, per germline (reference sequence). V was pared by 4 bases and J by 6 bases, with 8 bases of the junction left unmatched. The CDR3 runs 14 residues. The CDR3 reads CASSSRGLSGEQYF. CDR3 nucleotides: TGTGCCAGCAGTTCCAGGGGGCTGTCCGGCGAGCAGTACTTC.

The CDR3 here is CASSLDKGTAEYEQYF. The CDR3 DNA sequence: TGTGCCAGCAGCCTCGATAAAGGGACAGCTGAGTACGAGCAGTACTTC. This chain links TRBV5-8 with TRBJ2-7; 7 nucleotides align to TRBD1. This CDR3 region has 16 residues. The junction had 14 bases not matched to a gene; V was cut back by 4 bases and J by 4 bases. The germline CDR1 and CDR2 sequences are SGHTS and YDEGEE.

The chain is built from TRBV5-5 and TRBJ2-1; TRBD2 matches at 10 bases. V gave up 4 bases and J gave up 9 bases; unmatched junction bases: 4. Germline V gives CDR1 SGHKS, CDR2 YYEKEE (reference sequence). This CDR3 comprises 13 residues. CDR3 DNA: TGTGCCAGCAGCGGCCGACTAGCGGGTGAGCAGTTCTTC. As protein: CASSGRLAGEQFF. The whole variable domain, filled in from reference TRBV5-5 and TRBJ2-1, reads DAGVTQSPTHLIKTRGQQVTLRCSPISGHKSVSWYQQVLGQGPQFIFQYYEKEERGRGNFPDRFSARQFPNYSSELNVNALLLGDSALYLCASSGRLAGEQFFGPGTRLTVL.

The genes are TRBV27 and TRBJ1-2, with D hard to call. The CDR3 is 15 amino acids. Trimming stripped 5 bases from V and 2 bases from J, with 15 bases between. Per the germline V gene, CDR1 is MNHEY and CDR2 is SMNVEV (reference sequence). CDR3 region: CASSQRGGGNYGYTF. The CDR3 DNA sequence: TGTGCCAGCAGTCAGCGGGGAGGTGGAAACTATGGCTACACCTTC.

The chain is built from TRBV5-4 and TRBJ2-1; 8 bases map to TRBD1. V dropped 0 bases and J dropped 4; count of bases not matched to a gene: 6. Per germline, CDR1 SGHNT and CDR2 YYREEE (reference sequence). The CDR3 covers 16 residues. The CDR3: CASSLGGQEPYNEQFF. The CDR3 DNA follows: TGTGCCAGCAGCTTGGGGGGACAGGAGCCGTACAATGAGCAGTTCTTC.